This T cell receptor (beta chain) was sequenced during a study of blood T cells in healthy people across ages. For the second PCR, which ran for roughly 7 to 11 cycles, a sample-barcoded 5' primer and a J-beta primer mix were used. With 12 random nucleotides, a template-switch adaptor tagged each individual cDNA molecule. TCRdb re-called the 5' RACE reads with MiXCR, one entry per CDR3 protein. The sample includes around 1,700,000 distinct CDR3 sequences, roughly 27% seen only once; the top ten take less than 9.5%. The CDR3 covers 16 residues. Germline values: CDR1 DFQATT, CDR2 SNEGSKA (reference sequence). The V and J ends lost 6 bases and 5 bases, in that order; junction bases with no gene match: 14. Caucasian, healthy and from Russia, the donors were aged between roughly 6 and 100. A few counts support this clonotype.

The receptor was isolated from a woman under 40 in good health. The sample consisted of blood. This chain links TRBV20-1 with TRBJ2-5; 11 nucleotides align to TRBD1. The CDR3 loop reads CSASGPGQGGLETQYF. DNA of the CDR3: TGCAGTGCAAGCGGCCCGGGACAGGGGGGTCTGGAGACCCAGTACTTC.